This T cell receptor (beta chain) came from a study of control samples from healthy donors and cancer patients. In this sample, this clone turned up a few times. Trimming removed 0 bases at V and 2 bases at J, with 9 bases between. Germline-derived CDR1 and CDR2 are SGHRS and YFSETQ. The CDR3 sequence is 16 residues long. Assay used: immunoSEQ multiplex PCR; TCRdb lists only in-frame clones, some missing. In the table there are 100,000 to 150,000 clones, approximately 90% of which are singletons. The origin of this receptor is a woman aged 45-60 years in good health. The V and J genes are TRBV5-1 and TRBJ1-6; D gene uncertain. Sequencing used blood. The CDR3 nucleotides are TGCGCCAGCAGCTTGGAAAGTCGCACCTATAATTCACCCCTCCACTTT. Translation gives CASSLESRTYNSPLHF.